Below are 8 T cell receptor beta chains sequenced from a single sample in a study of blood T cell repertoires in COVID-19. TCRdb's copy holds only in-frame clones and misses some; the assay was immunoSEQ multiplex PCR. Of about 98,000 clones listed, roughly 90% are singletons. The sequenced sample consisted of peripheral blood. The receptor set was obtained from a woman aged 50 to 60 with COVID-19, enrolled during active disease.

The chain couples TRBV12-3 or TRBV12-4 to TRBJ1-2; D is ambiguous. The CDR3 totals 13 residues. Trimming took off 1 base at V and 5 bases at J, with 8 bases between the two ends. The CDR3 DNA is TGTGCCAGCAGTTTAGGGGCGGGGTATGGCTACACCTTC. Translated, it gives CASSLGAGYGYTF.

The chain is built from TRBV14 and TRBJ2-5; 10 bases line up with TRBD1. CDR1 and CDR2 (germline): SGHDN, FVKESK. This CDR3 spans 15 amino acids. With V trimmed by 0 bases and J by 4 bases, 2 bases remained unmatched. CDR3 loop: CASSQETGGRETQYF. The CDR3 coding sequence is TGTGCCAGCAGCCAAGAGACAGGGGGCCGAGAGACCCAGTACTTC.

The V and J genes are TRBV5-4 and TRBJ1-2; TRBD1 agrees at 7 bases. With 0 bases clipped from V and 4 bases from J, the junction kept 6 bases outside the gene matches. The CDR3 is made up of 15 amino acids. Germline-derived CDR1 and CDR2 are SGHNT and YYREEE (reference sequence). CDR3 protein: CASSLGTGQSYGYTF. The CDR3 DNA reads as TGTGCCAGCAGCTTGGGCACGGGACAGAGCTATGGCTACACCTTC.

DNA of the CDR3: TGTGCCAGCAGTACTCTTTCAAACACCGGGGAGCTGTTTTTT. Translation: CASSTLSNTGELFF. The genes are TRBV6-5 and TRBJ2-2; D is unresolved. Germline CDR1 and CDR2: MNHEY and SVGAGI. Trimming removed 5 bases from V and 2 bases from J, with 9 bases in between. The CDR3 contains 14 residues.

CDR3 DNA: TGTGCCAGCAGTTACTCACAGCCCAATACGCAGTATTTT. Translation gives CASSYSQPNTQYF. The rearrangement joins TRBV6-2 or TRBV6-3 to TRBJ2-3; D unresolved. Deletions cut 0 bases from V and 7 bases from J, with 8 bases between. Per the germline V gene, CDR1 is MNHEY and CDR2 is SVGEGT. This CDR3 comprises 13 residues.

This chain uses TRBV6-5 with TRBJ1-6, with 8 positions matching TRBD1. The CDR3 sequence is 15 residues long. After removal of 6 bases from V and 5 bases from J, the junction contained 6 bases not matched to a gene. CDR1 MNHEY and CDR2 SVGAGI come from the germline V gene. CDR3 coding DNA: TGTGCCAGCAGGCCGGACAGGGTCGATAATTCACCCCTCCACTTT. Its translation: CASRPDRVDNSPLHF.

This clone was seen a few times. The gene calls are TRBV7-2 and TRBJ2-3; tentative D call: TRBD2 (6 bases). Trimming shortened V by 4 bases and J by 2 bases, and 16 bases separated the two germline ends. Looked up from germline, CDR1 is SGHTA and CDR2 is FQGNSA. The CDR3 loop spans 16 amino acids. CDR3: CASSYVYGGLTDTQYF. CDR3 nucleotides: TGTGCCAGCAGCTATGTTTACGGGGGACTCACAGATACGCAGTATTTT.

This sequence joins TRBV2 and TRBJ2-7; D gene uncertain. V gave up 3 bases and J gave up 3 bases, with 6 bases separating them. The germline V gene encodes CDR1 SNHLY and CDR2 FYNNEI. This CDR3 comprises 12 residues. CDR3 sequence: CASSEGLYEQYF. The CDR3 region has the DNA TGTGCCAGCAGTGAGGGCCTCTACGAGCAGTACTTC.